The clone carrying this T cell receptor (beta chain) was detected many times. The data were obtained in a study of blood T cells in healthy people across ages. The CDR3 loop spans 13 amino acids. V dropped 4 bases and J dropped 0 bases, with 8 bases sitting between them. Germline CDR1 reads GTSNPN; CDR2 reads SVGIG (reference sequence). Combining a sample-barcoded 5' primer with a J-beta primer mix, a second PCR ran for 7 to 11 cycles. TCRdb ran MiXCR on the 5' RACE reads and lists one entry per CDR3 protein. There are hundreds of thousands of distinct CDR3 sequences in the sample; around 32% occur only once, and 15% lies in the top ten. Around 10 milliliters of peripheral blood were drawn from each donor.

The TCR originated in a woman of 80 years or more in good health. Sample: blood. The chain has TRBV30 and TRBJ2-3; either TRBD1 or TRBD2 may supply D (5 bases each). The CDR3: CAWTGPSTDTQYF. Written as DNA, the CDR3 is TGTGCCTGGACGGGACCCAGCACAGATACGCAGTATTTT.